The subject of this entry is one T cell receptor beta chain. Antigen unknown. As defined, naive CD8 cells were CD45RO-negative and positively selected for CCR7, with terminally differentiated effector memory CD45RA+ cells excluded. The CDR3 totals 16 residues. Germline assignment: CDR1 LNHDA and CDR2 SQIVND (reference sequence). Losses at the gene ends were 3 bases for V and 2 bases for J; bases not matched to a gene: 6. This table comes from immunoSEQ multiplex PCR, and its TCRdb copy is limited to in-frame clones, with some not included. In the table there are hundreds of thousands of clones, around 93% of which are singletons. This specimen comes from a study of shared clonotypes between healthy human individuals. Study findings and constraints: Larger estimated richness was generally recorded for naive subsets relative to memory subsets.

This chain connects TRBV19 to TRBJ2-1; 8 bases line up with TRBD2. The sequencing sample was made of naive CD8+ T cells sorted from blood. This clonotype originated in a man aged 25-45 years in good health. For the CDR3, the DNA is TGTGCCAGTAGTATGGTGGCGGGAGGCCCCTACAATGAGCAGTTCTTC. Translating gives CASSMVAGGPYNEQFF.